This T cell receptor (beta chain) was documented in a study of cytomegalovirus exposure and HLA in healthy donors (TCRdb year 2017). Regarding the complete study: An earlier analysis of some 600 of the donors reported approximately 300 Gb of sequence data and approximately 120 million unique TCR beta sequences obtained from about 170 million T cells. Rather than using new phenotypic data, the later analysis identified candidate immune exposures from TCR beta sequences and from how often those sequences occurred across donors. The study used immunosequencing to profile the T cell repertoires of 666 subjects and linked those repertoires to cytomegalovirus serostatus. The number of typed donors differed by locus: roughly 629-640 for A, B, C, DRB1 and DQB1; 500 to 550 for DQA1; 606 for DPA1; and approximately 450 for DPB1. A later analysis re-analyzed previously published TCR beta repertoires from 650 to 800 donors and added high-resolution HLA genotyping to study TCR occurrence patterns. To predict cytomegalovirus infection status, the study brought together high-throughput TCR immunosequencing, statistical association of individual TCRs with disease status, and machine learning. On average, 235,054 unique TCR beta nucleotide sequences were sequenced per donor among a few hundred genotyped donors of the cohort, with approximately 18% of those sequences being non-productive. All discovery cohort repertoires had been generated on a single sequencing platform. Both class I and class II loci were covered by HLA typing, at four-digit resolution. The genetic ancestry cluster associated with self-reported Caucasian donors included over 65% of the roughly 400 genotyped donors. To decide whether each TCR beta V gene segment behaved as functional or pseudogenic, an earlier analysis of approximately 620 of the donors relied on high-throughput TCR beta sequencing. Donor age, sex, ethnicity and CMV serostatus were collected together with the repertoire data. About 5 DR-DQ haplotypes were handled as single units for association and clustering, since linkage in the cohort was strong. The study aimed to test whether signatures of past pathogen exposure could be identified by cataloging public T cell receptors. A later genetic analysis took genome-wide SNP genotypes for about 65% of the 666 donors and used that subset as a discovery cohort. Roughly 320 gigabases of sequencing data and tens of millions of unique TCR sequences made up an early release that covered several hundred HLA-typed donors. In addition to the first cohort of hundreds of subjects, a separate validation cohort of 130 or so different subjects was used.

Libraries were prepared through the immunoSEQ multiplex PCR assay. A mixture of 60 forward primers for TCR Vbeta segments and 13 reverse primers for TCR Jbeta segments was used in the multiplex PCR. The CDR3 region of rearranged TCR beta genes was amplified from genomic DNA by a multiplex PCR assay. On the Illumina HiSeq System, the amplified TCR beta libraries were sequenced as 87-base-pair reads. As for how the authors treated the data: A later analysis counted about 80 million unique TCR beta chains across the roughly 700 repertoires, and some 11 million of these chains were shared by at least two donors. Raw reads were error-corrected and collapsed into unique sequences by a nearest-neighbor algorithm in which closely related sequences were merged to remove PCR and sequencing errors. To assign V, D and J gene segments, CDR3 sequences were aligned to IMGT reference sequences. For a sequence to be retained, at least a six-nucleotide match to both a V gene segment and a J gene segment was required. Rearrangements were classified as productive when the CDR3 lacked stop codons and remained in frame with V and J, and all other rearrangements were classified as non-productive. CDR3 was defined by IMGT convention, running from the second conserved V-encoded cysteine to the conserved J-encoded phenylalanine. In an earlier analysis of around 600 of the donors, sequences lacking an unambiguous match to a single V gene segment were excluded. In an earlier analysis of roughly 500 of the donors, V segments were called functional above 56.7% productive rearrangements and were called segregating when the between-donor standard deviation exceeded 5%. A statistical classification framework was built for diagnosing cytomegalovirus status from the catalog of TCR beta chain sequences. A later analysis assigned V and J genes by comparing TCR nucleotide sequences with IMGT/GENE-DB human TR gene sequences. The TCRdist pipeline was used in a later analysis to assign CDR3 sequences and most-parsimonious VDJ recombination scenarios. In a later analysis, every TCR beta chain was defined by the combination of its CDR3 amino acid sequence and its V-gene family, and reads without a unique V-gene family were dropped. A later analysis removed 500 to 600 highly shared, low-generation-probability nucleotide sequences to deal with suspected cross-contamination and a sequencing artifact. For each public chain, a later analysis derived a clonal expansion index from normalized ranks of inferred template counts within each repertoire. In a later analysis, generation probabilities were computed using a VDJ recombination model fitted to out-of-frame rearrangements, and the results were checked against IGoR. A later analysis scored TCR-TCR, TCR-HLA and TCR-CMV co-occurrence with hypergeometric tests, applying a repertoire-size bias correction to TCR pairs. A later analysis estimated false discovery rates by permuting HLA or CMV assignments 20 times. In a later analysis, co-occurring TCRs were grouped using DBSCAN, and TCRdist sequence similarity was added for clustering within HLA-allele-positive subsets. Repertoires with fewer than 30,000 or more than 120,000 public chains were left out of co-occurrence clustering, as were several repertoires with anomalous nucleotide sharing. This is the immuneACCESS table as TCRdb keeps it, with only in-frame sequences that have V and J called. A part of the clones is gone; compared with another copy, unresolved V genes explain less than half, and the rest is unexplained. V, J and clone size are those of that table, while D and trimming were read from the DNA. This sample comprises roughly 180,000 clones, 70% to 80% of them detected only once. The ten largest clones capture about 1.5% of the sample.

Trimming at the junction amounts to 2 bases on V and 11 bases on J, and the germline ends lie 18 bases apart. CDR1 and CDR2, per the germline V gene, are KGHSH and LQKENI. The CDR3 contains 14 residues, cysteine and phenylalanine counted. Here the CDR3 DNA is all that survives: 42 bases in frame from base 1. General conclusions and limits of the study: V-gene and J-gene trimming of TCR beta chains was associated with a missense DCLRE1C variant in a later genetic analysis, and the association was replicated in an independent cohort. Sequencing depth was assumed to be roughly uniform across donors in the presence/absence analyses, though that assumption may not hold. Because counts were too low, seventeen rarely observed V segments, including chromosome 9 orphons, were left out of the earlier analysis of 500 to 650 of the donors. At a false discovery rate of 0.05, a later analysis linked about 17,000 TCR beta sequences to specific HLA alleles. Most TCR sequences were seen in very few donors, while some public TCRs were found in many individuals. The classifier was reported to diagnose cytomegalovirus status with high specificity and sensitivity in both the original cohort and the validation cohort. In an earlier analysis of more than 450 of the donors, most TCR beta V segments were observed in productive rearrangements about 90% or about 30% of the time, broadly matching IMGT annotations. Some IMGT-functional V segments, including TRBV6-2 and TRBV6-3, could not be distinguished by the 87-base-pair reads and were therefore excluded. According to the authors, the approach could potentially be generalized to other disease states and immunological phenotypes. A later genetic analysis reported fewer N-insertions in productive TCRs among donors in an Asian-associated ancestry cluster than the roughly 720-donor mean. When HLA alleles, especially DR and DQ, strongly co-occurred, attributing TCR associations to individual alleles was difficult. A further reported finding was that TCR beta sequences accurately predicted the HLA-A and HLA-B alleles for most subjects in the first cohort. This cohort had only TCR beta chains sequenced, and the lack of alpha or paired-chain data limited which features could be detected. Several of the top co-occurrence clusters appeared to be linked to parvovirus B19, influenza, CMV and Epstein-Barr virus, according to a later analysis. Linkage disequilibrium might explain the correlated functional status among segregating V segments, but an unknown experimental factor could not be ruled out. In vitro tests confirmed that a few of the cytomegalovirus-associated TCR beta chains recognize cytomegalovirus antigens. The study gave a list of about 160 TCR beta chains associated with cytomegalovirus. The only immune exposure information available for the cohort was CMV serostatus. According to a later analysis, most CMV-associated TCR beta chains appeared to be HLA-restricted, and the HLA associations seemed to be driven largely by CMV exposure. Because some donors lacked HLA typing at each locus, the association tests relied only on the typed subset. According to a later analysis, TCR association rates differed among HLA loci, with DRB1 alleles showing the most associated TCRs and HLA-C alleles showing the fewest. A group of highly shared sequence variants was considered likely to be a technical artifact of the sequencing pipeline. In a later analysis, HLA-associated TCR beta chains were found to be more clonally expanded and to have lower generation probabilities than equally common non-associated chains.

On this clone: What this receptor recognizes is not known. There are no base qualities to consult, and no much larger clone falls within one base.

In total, just over 650 healthy bone marrow donors made up the cohort. All cohort members were sampled while nominally healthy, although unrecorded immune exposures were likely present. The donor was CMV seronegative and was included in the group of about 400 seronegative cohort members. Every donor gave a peripheral blood sample, and the peripheral blood mononuclear cells from that sample were used for TCR beta sequencing. The Qiagen DNeasy Blood Extraction Kit was used to extract genomic DNA from the blood cell samples. The chain joins TRBV18 to TRBJ2-5; TRBD2 is a possible D gene, resting on 6 matching bases. Specimen: PBMCs. This TCR derives from a man younger than 35 in good health and CMV-seronegative. The CDR3 region has the sequence CASSPGPTTGEQYF. The DNA sequence reads TGTGCCAGCTCACCAGGGCCAACCACGGGAGAGCAGTACTTC.